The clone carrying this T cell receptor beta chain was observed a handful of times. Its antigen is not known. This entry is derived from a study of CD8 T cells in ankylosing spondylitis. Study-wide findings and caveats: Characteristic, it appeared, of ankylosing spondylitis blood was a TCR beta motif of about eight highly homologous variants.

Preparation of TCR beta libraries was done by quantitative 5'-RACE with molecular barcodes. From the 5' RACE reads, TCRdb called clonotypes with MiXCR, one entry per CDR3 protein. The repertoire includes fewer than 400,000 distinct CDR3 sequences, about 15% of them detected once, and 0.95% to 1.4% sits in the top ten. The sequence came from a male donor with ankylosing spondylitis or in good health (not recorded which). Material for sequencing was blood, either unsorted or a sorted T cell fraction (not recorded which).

CDR3 DNA sequence: TGTGCCAGCTCACGCGTTGTACAGGGAGACCGCAATCAGCCCCAGCATTTT. It specifies CASSRVVQGDRNQPQHF. The chain has TRBV18 and TRBJ1-5; TRBD1 is a possible D gene (6 bases). The V end lost 4 bases, the J end lost 2 bases, and 18 bases lay between the germline ends. Germline lookup yields CDR1 KGHSH and CDR2 LQKENI. This CDR3 contains 17 residues.